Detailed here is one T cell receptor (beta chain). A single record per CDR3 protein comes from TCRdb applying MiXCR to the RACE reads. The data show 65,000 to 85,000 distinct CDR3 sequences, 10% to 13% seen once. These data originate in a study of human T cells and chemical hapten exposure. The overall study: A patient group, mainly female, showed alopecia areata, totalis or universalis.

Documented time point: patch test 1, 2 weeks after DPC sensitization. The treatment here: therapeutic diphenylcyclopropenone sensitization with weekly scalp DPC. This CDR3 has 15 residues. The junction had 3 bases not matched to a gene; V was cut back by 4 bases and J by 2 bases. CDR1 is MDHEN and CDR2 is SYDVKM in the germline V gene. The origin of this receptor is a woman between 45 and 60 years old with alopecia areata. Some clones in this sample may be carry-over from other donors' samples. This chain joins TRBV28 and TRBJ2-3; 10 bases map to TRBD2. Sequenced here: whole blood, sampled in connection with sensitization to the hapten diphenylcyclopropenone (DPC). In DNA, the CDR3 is TGTGCCAGCAGTTCTCTAGCGGGGGCCACAGATACGCAGTATTTT. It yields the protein CASSSLAGATDTQYF.